This T cell receptor beta chain comes out of a study of early T cells in non-severe SARS-CoV-2 infection. Across the whole study: Bulk RNA isolated from unsorted whole blood underwent sequencing; chains were not paired.

In this sample, this clonotype turned up many times. What it binds is unknown. The CDR3 contains 14 residues. Trimming at V came to 2 bases and at J to 7 bases, leaving 8 bases not matched to a gene. Germline lookup yields CDR1 SQVTM and CDR2 ANQGSEA. Individual cDNA molecules received unique molecular identifiers during library preparation. TCRdb ran MiXCR on the 5' RACE reads and lists one entry per CDR3 protein. The sample has about 69,000 distinct CDR3 sequences; about an eighth are singletons. Study-wide results and caveats: Anti-spike CD8 responses were favored by VDJdb matching, which missed private and CD4 specificities.

The sequencing used whole blood, collected at baseline. The source is an adult who was a healthcare worker with PCR-confirmed SARS-CoV-2 infection or an uninfected control (not recorded which). This chain uses TRBV29-1 with TRBJ2-1, with 7 positions matching TRBD2. The CDR3, as DNA: TGCAGCGTTGAACTCCGCGGGAGAGATAATGAGCAGTTCTTC. Protein: CSVELRGRDNEQFF.